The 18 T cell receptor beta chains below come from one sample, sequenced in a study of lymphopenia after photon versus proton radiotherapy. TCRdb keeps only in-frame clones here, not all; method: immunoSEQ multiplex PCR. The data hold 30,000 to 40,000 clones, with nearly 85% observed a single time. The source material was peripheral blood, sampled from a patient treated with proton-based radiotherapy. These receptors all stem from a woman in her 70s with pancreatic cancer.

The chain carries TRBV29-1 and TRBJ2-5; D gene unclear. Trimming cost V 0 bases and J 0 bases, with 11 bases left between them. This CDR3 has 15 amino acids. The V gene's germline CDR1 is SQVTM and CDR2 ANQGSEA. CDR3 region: CSVEDRPVYQETQYF. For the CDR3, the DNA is TGCAGCGTTGAAGATCGGCCAGTGTACCAAGAGACCCAGTACTTC.

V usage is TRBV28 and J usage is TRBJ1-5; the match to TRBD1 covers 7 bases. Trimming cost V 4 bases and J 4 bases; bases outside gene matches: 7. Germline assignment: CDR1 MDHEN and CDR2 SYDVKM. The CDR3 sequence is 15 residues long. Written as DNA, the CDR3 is TGTGCCAGCAGTTCACAGGGGTTGGGGAATCAGCCCCAGCATTTT. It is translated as CASSSQGLGNQPQHF. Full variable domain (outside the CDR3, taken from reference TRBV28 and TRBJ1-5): DVKVTQSSRYLVKRTGEKVFLECVQDMDHENMFWYRQDPGLGLRLIYFSYDVKMKEKGDIPEGYSVSREKKERFSLILESASTNQTSMYLCASSSQGLGNQPQHFGDGTRLSIL.

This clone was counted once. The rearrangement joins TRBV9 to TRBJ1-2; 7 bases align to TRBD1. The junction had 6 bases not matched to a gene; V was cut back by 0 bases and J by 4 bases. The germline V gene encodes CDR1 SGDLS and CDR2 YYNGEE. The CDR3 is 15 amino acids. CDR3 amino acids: CASSVARDSVYGYTF. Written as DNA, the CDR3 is TGTGCCAGCAGCGTAGCCCGGGACAGTGTCTATGGCTACACCTTC.

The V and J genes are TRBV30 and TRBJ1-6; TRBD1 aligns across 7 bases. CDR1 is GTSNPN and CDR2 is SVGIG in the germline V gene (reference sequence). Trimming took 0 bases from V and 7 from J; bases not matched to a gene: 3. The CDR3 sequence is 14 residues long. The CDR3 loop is CAWSVEQGNSPLHF. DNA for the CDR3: TGTGCCTGGAGTGTGGAACAGGGGAATTCACCCCTCCACTTT.

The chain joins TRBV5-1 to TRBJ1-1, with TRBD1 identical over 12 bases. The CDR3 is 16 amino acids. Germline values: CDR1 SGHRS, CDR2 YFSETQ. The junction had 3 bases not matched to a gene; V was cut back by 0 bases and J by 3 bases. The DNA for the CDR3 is TGCGCCAGCAGCTTGGCCGGGACAGGGGGCCACACTGAAGCTTTCTTT. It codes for CASSLAGTGGHTEAFF.

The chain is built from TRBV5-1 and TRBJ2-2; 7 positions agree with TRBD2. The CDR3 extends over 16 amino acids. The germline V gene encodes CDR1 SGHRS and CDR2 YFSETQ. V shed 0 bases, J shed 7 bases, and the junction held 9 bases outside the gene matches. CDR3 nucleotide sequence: TGCGCCAGCAGCTTGGCCCAGGGAGGGCAAAGCGGGGAGCTGTTTTTT. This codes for CASSLAQGGQSGELFF.

The DNA of the CDR3 is TGTGCCAGCAGTTTATTGGGGGCCGGGGAGCTGTTTTTT. Its protein product is CASSLLGAGELFF. The chain is built from TRBV28 and TRBJ2-2; the D gene could be TRBD1 or TRBD2 (5 bases each). CDR1 is MDHEN and CDR2 is SYDVKM in the germline V gene. The CDR3 contains 13 residues. Deletions cut 1 base from V and 6 bases from J, with 6 bases between. Using reference TRBV28 and TRBJ2-2 for the parts outside the CDR3, the full variable domain is DVKVTQSSRYLVKRTGEKVFLECVQDMDHENMFWYRQDPGLGLRLIYFSYDVKMKEKGDIPEGYSVSREKKERFSLILESASTNQTSMYLCASSLLGAGELFFGEGSRLTVL.

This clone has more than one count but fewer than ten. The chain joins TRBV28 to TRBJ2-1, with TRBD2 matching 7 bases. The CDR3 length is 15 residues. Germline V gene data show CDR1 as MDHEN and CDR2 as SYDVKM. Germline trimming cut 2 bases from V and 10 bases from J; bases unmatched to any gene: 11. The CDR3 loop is CASSLAAAGSLEQFF. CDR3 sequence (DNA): TGTGCCAGCAGTTTAGCGGCAGCGGGGTCCTTAGAGCAGTTCTTC.

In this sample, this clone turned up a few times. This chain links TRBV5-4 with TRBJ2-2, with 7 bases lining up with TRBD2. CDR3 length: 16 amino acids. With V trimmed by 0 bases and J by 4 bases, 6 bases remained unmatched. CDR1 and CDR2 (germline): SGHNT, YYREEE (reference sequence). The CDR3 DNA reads TGTGCCAGCAGCTTGGGGAGGGGAGGGCCCACCGGGGAGCTGTTTTTT. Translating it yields CASSLGRGGPTGELFF.

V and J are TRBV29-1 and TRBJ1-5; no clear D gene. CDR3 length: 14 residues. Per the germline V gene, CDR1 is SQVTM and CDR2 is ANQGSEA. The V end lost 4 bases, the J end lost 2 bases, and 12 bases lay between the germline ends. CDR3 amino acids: CSVAREDGNQPQHF. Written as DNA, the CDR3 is TGCAGCGTTGCGAGGGAAGACGGCAATCAGCCCCAGCATTTT.

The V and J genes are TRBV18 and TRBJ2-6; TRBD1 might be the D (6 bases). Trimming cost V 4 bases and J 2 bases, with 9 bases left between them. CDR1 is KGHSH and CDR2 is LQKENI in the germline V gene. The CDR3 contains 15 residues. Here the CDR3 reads CASSQAGAGANVLTF. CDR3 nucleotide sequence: TGTGCCAGCTCACAAGCAGGGGCTGGGGCCAACGTCCTGACTTTC.

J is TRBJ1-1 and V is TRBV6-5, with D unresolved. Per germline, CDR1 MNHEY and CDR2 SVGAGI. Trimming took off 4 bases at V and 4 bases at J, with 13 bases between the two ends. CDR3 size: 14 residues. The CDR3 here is CASSSPGMGTEAFF. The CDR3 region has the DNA TGTGCCAGCAGTTCCCCGGGGATGGGCACTGAAGCTTTCTTT.

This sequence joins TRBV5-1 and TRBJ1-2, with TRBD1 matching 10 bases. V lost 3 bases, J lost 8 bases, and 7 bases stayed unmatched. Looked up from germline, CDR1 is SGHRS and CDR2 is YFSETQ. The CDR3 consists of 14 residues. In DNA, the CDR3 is TGCGCCAGCAGCTCCGCGACAGGGGGCGGCGGCTACACCTTC. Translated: CASSSATGGGGYTF.

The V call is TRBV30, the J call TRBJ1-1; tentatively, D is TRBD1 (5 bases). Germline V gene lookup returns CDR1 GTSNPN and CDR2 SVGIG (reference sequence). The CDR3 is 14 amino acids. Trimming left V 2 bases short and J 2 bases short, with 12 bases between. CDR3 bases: TGTGCCTGGAGTAAGGGGCAGGAAAACACTGAAGCTTTCTTT. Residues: CAWSKGQENTEAFF.

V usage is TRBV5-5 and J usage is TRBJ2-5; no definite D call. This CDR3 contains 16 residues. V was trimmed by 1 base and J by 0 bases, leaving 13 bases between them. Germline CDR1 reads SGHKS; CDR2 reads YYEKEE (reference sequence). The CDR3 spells CASSLFTSSYQETQYF. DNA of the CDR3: TGTGCCAGCAGCTTGTTTACGTCTTCGTACCAAGAGACCCAGTACTTC.

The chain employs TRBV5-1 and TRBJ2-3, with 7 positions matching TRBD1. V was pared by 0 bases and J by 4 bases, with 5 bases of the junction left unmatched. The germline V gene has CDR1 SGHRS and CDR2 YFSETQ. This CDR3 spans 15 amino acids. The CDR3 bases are TGCGCCAGCAGCTTGGGAGGGGGCGGGTCAGATACGCAGTATTTT. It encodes CASSLGGGGSDTQYF.

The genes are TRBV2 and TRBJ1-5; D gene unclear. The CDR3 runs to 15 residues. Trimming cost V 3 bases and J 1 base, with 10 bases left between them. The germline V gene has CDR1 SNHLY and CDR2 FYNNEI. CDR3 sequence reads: CASSDPGESNQPQHF. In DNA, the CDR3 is TGTGCCAGCAGTGACCCCGGGGAGAGCAATCAGCCCCAGCATTTT.

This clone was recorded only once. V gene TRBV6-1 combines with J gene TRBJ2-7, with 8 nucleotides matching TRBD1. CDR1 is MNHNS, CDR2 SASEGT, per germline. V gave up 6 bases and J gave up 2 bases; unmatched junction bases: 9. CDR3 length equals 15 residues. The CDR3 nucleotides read TGTGCCAGCAGGGGCCCGGACAGGGCAACCTACGAGCAGTACTTC. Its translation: CASRGPDRATYEQYF.